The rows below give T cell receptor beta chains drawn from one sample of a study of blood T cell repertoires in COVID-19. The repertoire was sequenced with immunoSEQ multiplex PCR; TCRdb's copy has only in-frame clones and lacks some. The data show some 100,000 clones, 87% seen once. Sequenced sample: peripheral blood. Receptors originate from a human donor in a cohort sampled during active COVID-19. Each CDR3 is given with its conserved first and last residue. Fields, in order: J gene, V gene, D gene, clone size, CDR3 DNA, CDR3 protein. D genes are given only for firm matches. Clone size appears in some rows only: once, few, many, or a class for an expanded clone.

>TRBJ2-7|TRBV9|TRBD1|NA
TGTGCCAGCAGCGCCGCCGGGACAGGGAAAATCTACGAGCAGTACTTC
CASSAAGTGKIYEQYF
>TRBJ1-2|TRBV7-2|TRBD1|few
TGTGCCAGCAGCTCTTACAGGGGCGCCTGGGCTTATGGCTACACCTTC
CASSSYRGAWAYGYTF
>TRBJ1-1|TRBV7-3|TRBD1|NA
TGTGCCAGCAGCATCGACAGGGACACTGAAGCTTTCTTT
CASSIDRDTEAFF
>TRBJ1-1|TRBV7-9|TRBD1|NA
TGTGCCAGCAGCTCAGTCCCGGGACAGAGATTGAACACTGAAGCTTTCTTT
CASSSVPGQRLNTEAFF
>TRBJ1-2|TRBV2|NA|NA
TGTGCCAGCAGCCAGGGTGGCTATGGCTACACCTTC
CASSQGGYGYTF
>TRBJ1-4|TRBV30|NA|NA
TGTGCCTGGAGTGTAACAGGATACGAAAAACTGTTTTTT
CAWSVTGYEKLFF
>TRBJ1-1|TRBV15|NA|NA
TGTGCCACCAGCAGAGCGGGTTCTGAAGCTTTCTTT
CATSRAGSEAFF
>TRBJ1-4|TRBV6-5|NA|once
TGTGCCAGCAGTTACCAAAGTACAAGAGGCGAAAAACTGTTTTTT
CASSYQSTRGEKLFF
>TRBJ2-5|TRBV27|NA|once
TGTGCCAGCAGTTCTCGGGACACCCAAGAGACCCAGTACTTC
CASSSRDTQETQYF
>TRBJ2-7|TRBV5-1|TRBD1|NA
TGCGCCAGCAGCTTGGGAGACAGGGGAGAGCAGTACTTC
CASSLGDRGEQYF
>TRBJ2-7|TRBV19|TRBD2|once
TGTGCCAGTAGGGGCGCGATAGCGGGGGCCTACGAGCAGTACTTC
CASRGAIAGAYEQYF
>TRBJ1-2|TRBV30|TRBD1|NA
TGTGCCTGGAGTAATCCCGGGACAGGGGGCCACTATGGCTACACCTTC
CAWSNPGTGGHYGYTF
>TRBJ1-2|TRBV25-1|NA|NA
TGTGCCAGCACCCTAAGTCGGGGAGGCTACACCTTC
CASTLSRGGYTF
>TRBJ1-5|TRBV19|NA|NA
TGTGCCAGTAGGCCCGGAGGGTCACGGTCTAATCAGCCCCAGCATTTT
CASRPGGSRSNQPQHF
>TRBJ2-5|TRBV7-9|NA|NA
TGTGCCAGCGGTCCTAAGCGGTTCCAAGAGACCCAGTACTTC
CASGPKRFQETQYF
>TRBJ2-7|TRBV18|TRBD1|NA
TGTGCCAGCTCTCCGAGTAGGGGGCTCAACTACGAGCAGTACTTC
CASSPSRGLNYEQYF
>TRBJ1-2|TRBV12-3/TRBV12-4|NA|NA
TGTGCCAGCAGTTTGGGGAGCGCCTATGGCTACACCTTC
CASSLGSAYGYTF
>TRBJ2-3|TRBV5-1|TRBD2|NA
TGCGCCAGCAGCTTGAGGACTAGCGGGGAAAGCACAGATACGCAGTATTTT
CASSLRTSGESTDTQYF
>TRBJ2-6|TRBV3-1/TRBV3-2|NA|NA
TGTGCCAGCAGCCAAGGGGGACTCTCTGGGGCCAACGTCCTGACTTTC
CASSQGGLSGANVLTF
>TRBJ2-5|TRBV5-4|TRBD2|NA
TGTGCCAGCAGCCCCGGGGGGGTTAGGGAGACCCAGTACTTC
CASSPGGVRETQYF
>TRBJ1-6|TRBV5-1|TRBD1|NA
TGCGCCAGCAGAACCGACAGGGGAAATTCACCCCTCCACTTT
CASRTDRGNSPLHF
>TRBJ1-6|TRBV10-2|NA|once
TGCGCCAGCAGTTTTACAGGGTTGGGGTCACCCCTCCACTTT
CASSFTGLGSPLHF
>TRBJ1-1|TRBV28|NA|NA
TGTGCCAGCAGCTCGTGGGGGGGAAACACTGAAGCTTTCTTT
CASSSWGGNTEAFF
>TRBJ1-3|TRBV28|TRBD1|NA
TGTGCCAGCAGCTTCGGGACAGGTGATAACTCTGGAAACACCATATATTTT
CASSFGTGDNSGNTIYF
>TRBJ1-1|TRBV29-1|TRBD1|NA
TGCAGCGCCGACAGGGGCGGCACTGAAGCTTTCTTT
CSADRGGTEAFF
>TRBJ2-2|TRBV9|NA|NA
TGTGCCAGCAGCAAAAGACTCGGGGAGCTGTTTTTT
CASSKRLGELFF